The clone carrying this TCR beta chain appeared a few times. Authors' methods: Researchers report that nucleated cell counts were estimated from reference gene primer amplification. The repertoire was sequenced with immunoSEQ multiplex PCR; TCRdb's copy has only in-frame clones and lacks some. V, J and clone size are taken as reported in that table, and D and trimming were inferred from the DNA itself. The table shows 50,000 or so clones, with approximately 83% occurring only once. Trimming at V came to 8 bases and at J to 5 bases, leaving 6 bases not matched to a gene. Germline values: CDR1 SNHLY, CDR2 FYNNEI. The CDR3 has 13 residues. This entry is derived from a study of blood T cell repertoires in COVID-19.

V usage is TRBV2 and J usage is TRBJ1-1, with TRBD1 identical over 9 bases. This clonotype was obtained from a man aged 40-49 years with acute or convalescent COVID-19. What was sequenced was peripheral blood. The CDR3 nucleotides read TGTGCCAGCGGCCGGGACAGGGAGACTGAAGCTTTCTTT. It yields the protein CASGRDRETEAFF. Supplemented by reference TRBV2 and TRBJ1-1, the full variable domain reads EPEVTQTPSHQVTQMGQEVILRCVPISNHLYFYWYRQILGQKVEFLVSFYNNEISEKSEIFDDQFSVERPDGSNFTLKIRSTKLEDSAMYFCASGRDRETEAFFGQGTRLTVV.